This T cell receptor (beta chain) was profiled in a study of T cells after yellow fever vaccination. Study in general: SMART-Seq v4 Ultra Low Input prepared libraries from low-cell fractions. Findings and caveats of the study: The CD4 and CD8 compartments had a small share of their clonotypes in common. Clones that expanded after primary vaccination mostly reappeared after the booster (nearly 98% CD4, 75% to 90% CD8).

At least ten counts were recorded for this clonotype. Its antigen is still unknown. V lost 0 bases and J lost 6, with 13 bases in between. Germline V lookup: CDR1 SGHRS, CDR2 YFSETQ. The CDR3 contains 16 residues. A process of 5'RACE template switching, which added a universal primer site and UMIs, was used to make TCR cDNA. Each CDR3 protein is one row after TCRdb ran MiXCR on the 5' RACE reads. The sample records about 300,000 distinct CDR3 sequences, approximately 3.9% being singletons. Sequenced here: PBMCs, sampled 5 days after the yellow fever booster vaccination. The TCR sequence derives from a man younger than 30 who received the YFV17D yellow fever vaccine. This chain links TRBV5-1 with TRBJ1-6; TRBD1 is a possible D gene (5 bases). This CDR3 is CASSLGFLGGNSPLHF. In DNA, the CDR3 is TGCGCCAGCAGCTTGGGGTTTCTCGGGGGTAATTCACCCCTCCACTTT.